This TCR beta chain was captured by sequencing in a study of identical twins. Template switching added a universal primer site, and cDNA bore unique molecular identifiers. One entry per CDR3 protein, called by TCRdb with MiXCR from the 5' RACE reads. This sample has 550,000 to 800,000 distinct CDR3 sequences; roughly 7.2% occur once, and the top ten carry roughly 1.5%. Study-wide points: Sequences that were beta out-of-frame showed weaker excess twin sharing.

This clonotype was picked up many times. The antigen is undetermined. V gave up 3 bases and J gave up 3 bases; unmatched junction bases: 3. The CDR3 covers 15 residues. Germline V gives CDR1 SGDLS, CDR2 YYNGEE. All donors were healthy, and all were Caucasian. The same data also went into a second study, on yellow fever vaccine responses in identical twins.

Sequencing used PBMCs. The V call is TRBV9, the J call TRBJ2-2; 9 nucleotides align to TRBD2. The TCR comes from a woman aged 18-29 years in good health. CDR3 bases: TGTGCCAGCAGCGCTACTAGCGGGTACACCGGGGAGCTGTTTTTT. Amino acids: CASSATSGYTGELFF.